These T cell receptor beta chains were read from a single sample in a study of Ad26.COV2.S vaccination and SARS-CoV-2 variants. Produced via immunoSEQ multiplex PCR; TCRdb's table is partial and in-frame only. The sample shows hundreds of thousands of clones, about 87% of them seen only once. This material consisted of peripheral blood, taken in a trial of Ad26.COV2.S vaccine versus placebo. The receptors were gathered from a person between 18 and 60 years old who received the Ad26.COV2.S COVID-19 vaccine or a placebo. Each CDR3 is given with its conserved first and last residue.

v_gene	j_gene	CDR3aa
TRBV29-1	TRBJ2-2	CSGETSNGSGELFF
TRBV19	TRBJ2-2	CASRTSGDTGELFF
TRBV5-4	TRBJ1-2	CASSSGPMDYGYTF
TRBV7-3	TRBJ2-1	CASSLVYHEQFF
TRBV15	TRBJ2-7	CATSRGHTPPEAYEQYF
TRBV28	TRBJ1-4	CASSRADNEKLFF
TRBV9	TRBJ2-3	CGSSGVRLAGGPALGDTQYF
TRBV5-1	TRBJ2-2	CASESSGGDTGELFF
TRBV6-2/TRBV6-3	TRBJ2-2	CASSPQGGTGELFF
TRBV6-1	TRBJ2-2	CASSDFAAPLGTGELFF
TRBV27	TRBJ1-1	CASSFGEMNTEAFF
TRBV7-9	TRBJ1-6	CASSPVGGKGSPLHF
TRBV5-4	TRBJ2-7	CASSLVAARRNEQYF
TRBV19	TRBJ2-7	CASSIDPTKRHYEQYF
TRBV28	TRBJ1-1	CASRPLYRERNTEAFF
TRBV5-4	TRBJ2-7	CASSTDSYYEQYF
TRBV2	TRBJ1-1	CASRDQGYTEAFF
TRBV11-3	TRBJ2-6	CASSILAGVSSGANVLTF
TRBV4-2	TRBJ2-1	CASSQPGQGVGEQFF
TRBV27	TRBJ2-1	CASSLSDWNNEQFF
TRBV6-5	TRBJ2-7	CASSYSIGSGVREQYF
TRBV7-2	TRBJ1-1	CASSSREGSGAFF
TRBV29-1	TRBJ2-7	CSVEPLTGVADEQYF
TRBV7-9	TRBJ2-7	CASSLASGAIYEQYF
TRBV9	TRBJ2-7	CASSVSGGASYEQYF
TRBV11-2	TRBJ1-2	CASSLVGAGYGYTF
TRBV27	TRBJ1-2	CASSNTPGPPYGYTF
TRBV5-1	TRBJ1-1	CASSFNTNTEAFF
TRBV5-5	TRBJ2-7	CASRTTTGVTYEQYF
TRBV19	TRBJ1-3	CASSIAGRQTLSGNTIYF
TRBV28	TRBJ2-7	CASSLKQGTGREQYF
TRBV15	TRBJ2-5	CATSRTGGPYEETQYF
TRBV28	TRBJ2-7	CASSSSLYEQYF
TRBV7-3	TRBJ2-2	CASSLGASLGELFF
TRBV7-8	TRBJ1-6	CASSLEGNSPLHF